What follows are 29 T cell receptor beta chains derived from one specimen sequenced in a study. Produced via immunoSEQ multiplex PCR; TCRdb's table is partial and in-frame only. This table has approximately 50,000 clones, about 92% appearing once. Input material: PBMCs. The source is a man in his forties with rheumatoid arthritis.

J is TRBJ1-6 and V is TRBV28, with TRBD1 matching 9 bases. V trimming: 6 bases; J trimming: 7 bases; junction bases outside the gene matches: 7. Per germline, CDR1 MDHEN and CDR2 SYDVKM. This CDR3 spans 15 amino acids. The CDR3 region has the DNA TGTGCCAGCAGGGGGGGACAGGGTCGAAATTCACCCCTCCACTTT. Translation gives CASRGGQGRNSPLHF.

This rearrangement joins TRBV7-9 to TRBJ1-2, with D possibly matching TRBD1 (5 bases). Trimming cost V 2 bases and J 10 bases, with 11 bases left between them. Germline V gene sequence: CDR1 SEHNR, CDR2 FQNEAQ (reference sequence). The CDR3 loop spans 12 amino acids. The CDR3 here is CASSLKSGHYTF. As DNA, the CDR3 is TGTGCCAGCAGCTTAAAAAGTGGACACTACACCTTC.

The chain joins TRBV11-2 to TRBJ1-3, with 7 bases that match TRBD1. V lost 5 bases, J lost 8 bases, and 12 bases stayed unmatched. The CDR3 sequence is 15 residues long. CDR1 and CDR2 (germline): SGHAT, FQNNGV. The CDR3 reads CASSPRDSIEDTIYF. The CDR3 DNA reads TGTGCCAGCAGCCCGCGGGACAGTATTGAAGACACCATATATTTT. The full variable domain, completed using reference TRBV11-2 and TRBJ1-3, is EAGVAQSPRYKIIEKRQSVAFWCNPISGHATLYWYQQILGQGPKLLIQFQNNGVVDDSQLPKDRFSAERLKGVDSTLKIQPAKLEDSAVYLCASSPRDSIEDTIYFGEGSWLTVV.

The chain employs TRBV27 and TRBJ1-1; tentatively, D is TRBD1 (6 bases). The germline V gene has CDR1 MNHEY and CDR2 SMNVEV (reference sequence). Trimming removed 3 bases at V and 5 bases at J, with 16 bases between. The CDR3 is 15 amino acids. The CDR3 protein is CASSFYRAPGTEAFF. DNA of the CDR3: TGTGCCAGCAGTTTTTACAGGGCCCCGGGGACTGAAGCTTTCTTT.

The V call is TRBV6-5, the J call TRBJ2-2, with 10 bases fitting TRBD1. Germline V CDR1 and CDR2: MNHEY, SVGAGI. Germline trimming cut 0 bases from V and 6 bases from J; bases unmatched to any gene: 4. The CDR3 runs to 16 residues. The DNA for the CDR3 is TGTGCCAGCAGTTACTCAGGGACAGGGGCCTCCGGGGAGCTGTTTTTT. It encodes CASSYSGTGASGELFF.

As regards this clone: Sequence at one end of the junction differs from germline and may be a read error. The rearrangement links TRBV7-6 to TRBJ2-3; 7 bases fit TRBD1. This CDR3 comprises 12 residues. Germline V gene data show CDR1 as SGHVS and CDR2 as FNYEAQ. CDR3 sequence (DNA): TGTGCCAGCAGCCTAAACCGGGACAGATACATTTTT. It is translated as CASSLNRDRYIF.

This CDR3 reads CASSLAPGARETQYF. CDR3 in DNA: TGCGCCAGCAGCTTGGCTCCAGGGGCAAGAGAGACCCAGTACTTC. The rearrangement links TRBV5-1 to TRBJ2-5; D is perhaps TRBD1 (6 bases). V was cut by 0 bases and J by 4 bases, with 13 bases left in between. CDR1 and CDR2 from the germline V gene are SGHRS and YFSETQ. CDR3 length: 15 residues.

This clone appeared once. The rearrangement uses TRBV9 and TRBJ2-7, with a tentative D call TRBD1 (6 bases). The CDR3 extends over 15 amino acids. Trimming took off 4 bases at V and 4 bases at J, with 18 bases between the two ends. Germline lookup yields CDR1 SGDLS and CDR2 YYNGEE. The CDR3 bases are TGTGCCAGCAGCCCCACAGGGTTTCTGGGGTACGAGCAGTACTTC. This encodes CASSPTGFLGYEQYF.

CDR3 nucleotides: TGCGCCAGCAGCTTGTGGGGGTTCAACACTGAAGCTTTCTTT. It translates to CASSLWGFNTEAFF. This chain links TRBV5-1 with TRBJ1-1; D possibly corresponds to TRBD1 (5 bases). The CDR3 consists of 14 residues. Germline V gene data show CDR1 as SGHRS and CDR2 as YFSETQ. V was trimmed by 1 base and J by 2 bases, leaving 9 bases between them.

The CDR3 DNA is TGTGCCAGCAGCGCCTCGACAGGGGCAGGCGACAGCAATCAGCCCCAGCATTTT. It is translated as CASSASTGAGDSNQPQHF. The V gene is TRBV7-2, the J gene TRBJ1-5, with 8 nucleotides matching TRBD1. The germline V gene has CDR1 SGHTA and CDR2 FQGNSA. CDR3 length: 18 residues. V gave up 5 bases and J gave up 1 base; unmatched junction bases: 13.

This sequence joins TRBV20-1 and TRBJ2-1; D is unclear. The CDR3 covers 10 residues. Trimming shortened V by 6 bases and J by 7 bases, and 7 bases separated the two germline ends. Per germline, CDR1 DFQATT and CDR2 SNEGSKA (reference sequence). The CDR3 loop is CSAISNEQFF. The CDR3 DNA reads TGCAGTGCCATCAGTAATGAGCAGTTCTTC.

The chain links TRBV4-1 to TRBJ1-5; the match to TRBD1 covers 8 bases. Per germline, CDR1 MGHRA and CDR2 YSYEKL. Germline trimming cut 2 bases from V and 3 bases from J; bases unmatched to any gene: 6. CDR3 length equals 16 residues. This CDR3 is CASSQIRDRNNQPQHF. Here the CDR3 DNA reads TGCGCCAGCAGCCAAATCCGGGACAGGAACAATCAGCCCCAGCATTTT.

CDR3 loop: CASTSGTSGSPSSYEQYF. The CDR3 nucleotides read TGCGCCAGCACCTCCGGGACTAGCGGGAGCCCGAGCTCCTACGAGCAGTACTTC. The rearrangement uses TRBV10-1 and TRBJ2-7; 14 nucleotides align to TRBD2. The CDR3 loop spans 18 amino acids. V lost 7 bases to trimming and J lost 0 bases; unmatched junction nucleotides: 11. Germline CDR1 reads WNHNN; CDR2 reads SYGVQD (reference sequence).

Here the CDR3 reads CASSEFGAYGYTF. The CDR3 DNA sequence: TGTGCCAGCAGTGAATTCGGAGCCTATGGCTACACCTTC. This sequence joins TRBV6-1 and TRBJ1-2; no clear D. Trimming left V 2 bases short and J 4 bases short, with 8 bases between. Germline assignment: CDR1 MNHNS and CDR2 SASEGT. The CDR3 runs 13 residues.

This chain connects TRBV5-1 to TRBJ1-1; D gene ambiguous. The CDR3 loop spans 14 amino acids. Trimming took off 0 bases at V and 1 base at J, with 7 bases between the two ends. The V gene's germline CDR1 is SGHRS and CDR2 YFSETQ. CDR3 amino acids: CASSLVAWNTEAFF. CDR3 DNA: TGCGCCAGCAGCTTGGTTGCTTGGAACACTGAAGCTTTCTTT.

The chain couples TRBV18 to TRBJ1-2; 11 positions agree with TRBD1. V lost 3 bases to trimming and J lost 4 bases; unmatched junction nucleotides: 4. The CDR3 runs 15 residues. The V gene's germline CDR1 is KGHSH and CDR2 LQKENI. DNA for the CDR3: TGTGCCAGCTCACCGGACAGGGGGCCGGCCTATGGCTACACCTTC. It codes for CASSPDRGPAYGYTF.

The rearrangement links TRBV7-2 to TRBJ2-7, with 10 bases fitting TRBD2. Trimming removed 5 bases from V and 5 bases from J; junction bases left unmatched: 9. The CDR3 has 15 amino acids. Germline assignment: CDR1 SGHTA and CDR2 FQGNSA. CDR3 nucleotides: TGTGCCAGCAGCCCAGCGGGAGGGACTCGGGACGAGCAGTACTTC. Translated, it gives CASSPAGGTRDEQYF.

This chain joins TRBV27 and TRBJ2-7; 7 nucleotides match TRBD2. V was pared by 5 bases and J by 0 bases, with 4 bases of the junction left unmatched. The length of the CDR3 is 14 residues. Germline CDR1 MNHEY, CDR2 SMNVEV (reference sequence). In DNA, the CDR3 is TGTGCCAGCAGTCCCGGGACTAACTCCTACGAGCAGTACTTC. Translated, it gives CASSPGTNSYEQYF.

The CDR3 here is CASSQEVDRGDTQYF. The CDR3 DNA follows: TGCGCCAGCAGCCAAGAAGTTGACAGGGGAGATACGCAGTATTTT. The chain joins TRBV4-1 to TRBJ2-3; 8 nucleotides align to TRBD1. The CDR3 is 15 amino acids. CDR1 MGHRA and CDR2 YSYEKL come from the germline V gene. V shed 0 bases and J 5 bases; nucleotides not matched to a gene: 4.

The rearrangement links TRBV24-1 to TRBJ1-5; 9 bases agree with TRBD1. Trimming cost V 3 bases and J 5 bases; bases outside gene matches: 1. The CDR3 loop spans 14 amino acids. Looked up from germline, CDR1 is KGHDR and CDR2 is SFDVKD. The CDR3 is CATSDGTGYQPQHF. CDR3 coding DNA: TGTGCCACCAGTGATGGGACAGGGTATCAGCCCCAGCATTTT.

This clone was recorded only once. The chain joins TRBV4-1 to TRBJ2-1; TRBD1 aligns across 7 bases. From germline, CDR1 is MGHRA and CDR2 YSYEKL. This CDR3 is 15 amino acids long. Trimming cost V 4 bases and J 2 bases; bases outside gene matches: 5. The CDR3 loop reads CASSLGTGAYNEQFF. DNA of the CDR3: TGCGCCAGCAGCCTCGGAACAGGGGCCTACAATGAGCAGTTCTTC.

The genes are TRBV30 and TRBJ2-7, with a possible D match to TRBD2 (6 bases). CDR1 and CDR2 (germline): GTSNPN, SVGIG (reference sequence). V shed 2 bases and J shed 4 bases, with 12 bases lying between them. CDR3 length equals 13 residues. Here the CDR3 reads CAWSSAGYYEQYF. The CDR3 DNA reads TGTGCCTGGAGTTCTGCGGGGTATTACGAGCAGTACTTC.

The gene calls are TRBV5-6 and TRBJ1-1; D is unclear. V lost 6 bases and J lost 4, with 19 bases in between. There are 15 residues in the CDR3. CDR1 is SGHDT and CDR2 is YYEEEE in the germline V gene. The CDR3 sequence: CASNRAVRLGTEAFF. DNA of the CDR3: TGTGCCAGCAATCGGGCAGTCAGACTAGGCACTGAAGCTTTCTTT.

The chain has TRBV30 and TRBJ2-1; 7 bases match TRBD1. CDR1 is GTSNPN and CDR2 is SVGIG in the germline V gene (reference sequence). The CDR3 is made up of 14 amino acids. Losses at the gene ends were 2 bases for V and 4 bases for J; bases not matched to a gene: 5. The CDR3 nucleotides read TGTGCCTGGAGTACCGACAGGGCGTACAATGAGCAGTTCTTC. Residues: CAWSTDRAYNEQFF.

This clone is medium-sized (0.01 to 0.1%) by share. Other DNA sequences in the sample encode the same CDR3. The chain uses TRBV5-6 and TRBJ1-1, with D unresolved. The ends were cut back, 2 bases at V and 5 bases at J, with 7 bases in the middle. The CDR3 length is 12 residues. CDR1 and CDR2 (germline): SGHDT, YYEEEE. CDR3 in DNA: TGTGCCAGCAGCTTACGGGGTACTGAAGCTTTCTTT. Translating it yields CASSLRGTEAFF. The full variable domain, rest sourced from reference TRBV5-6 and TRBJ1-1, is DAGVTQSPTHLIKTRGQQVTLRCSPKSGHDTVSWYQQALGQGPQFIFQYYEEEERQRGNFPDRFSGHQFPNYSSELNVNALLLGDSALYLCASSLRGTEAFFGQGTRLTVV.

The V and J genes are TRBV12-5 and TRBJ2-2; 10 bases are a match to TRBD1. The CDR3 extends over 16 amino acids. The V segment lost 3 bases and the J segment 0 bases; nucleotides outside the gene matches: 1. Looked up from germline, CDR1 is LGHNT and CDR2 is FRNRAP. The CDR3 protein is CASGLGQGANTGELFF. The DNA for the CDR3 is TGTGCTAGTGGTTTAGGACAGGGGGCGAACACCGGGGAGCTGTTTTTT.

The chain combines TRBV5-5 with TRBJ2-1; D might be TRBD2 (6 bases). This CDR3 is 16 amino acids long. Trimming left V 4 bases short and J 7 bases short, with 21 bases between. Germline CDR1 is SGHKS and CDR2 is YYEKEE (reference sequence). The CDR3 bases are TGTGCCAGCAGCCTACTGGCCGGAGGACTAAGGAATGAGCAGTTCTTC. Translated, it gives CASSLLAGGLRNEQFF.

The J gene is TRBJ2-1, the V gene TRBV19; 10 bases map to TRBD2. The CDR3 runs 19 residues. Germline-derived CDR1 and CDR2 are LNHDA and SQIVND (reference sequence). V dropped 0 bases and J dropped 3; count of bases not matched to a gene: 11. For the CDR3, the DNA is TGTGCCAGTAGTATAGATTCTCCCCTCCTAGCGGGAGACTACAATGAGCAGTTCTTC. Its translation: CASSIDSPLLAGDYNEQFF.

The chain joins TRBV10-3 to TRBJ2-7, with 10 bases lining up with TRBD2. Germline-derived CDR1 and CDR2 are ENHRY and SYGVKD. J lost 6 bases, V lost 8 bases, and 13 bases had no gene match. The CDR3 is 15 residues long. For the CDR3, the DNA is TGTGCCATCGGACCTGAAGCGGGAGGGCCTTTCGAGCAGTACTTC. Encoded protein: CAIGPEAGGPFEQYF.